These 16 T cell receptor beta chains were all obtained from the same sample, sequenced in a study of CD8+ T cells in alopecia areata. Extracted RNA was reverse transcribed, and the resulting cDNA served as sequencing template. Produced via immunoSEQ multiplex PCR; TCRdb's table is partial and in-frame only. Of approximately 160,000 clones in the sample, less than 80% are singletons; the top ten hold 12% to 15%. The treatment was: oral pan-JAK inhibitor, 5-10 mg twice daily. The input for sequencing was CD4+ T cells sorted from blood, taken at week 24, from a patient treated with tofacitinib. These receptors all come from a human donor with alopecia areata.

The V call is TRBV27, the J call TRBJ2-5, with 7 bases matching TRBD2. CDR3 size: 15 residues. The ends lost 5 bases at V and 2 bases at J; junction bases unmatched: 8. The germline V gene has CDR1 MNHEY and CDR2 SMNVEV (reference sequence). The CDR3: CASSPRRGGQETQYF. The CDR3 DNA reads TGTGCCAGCAGTCCCCGGCGCGGGGGTCAAGAGACCCAGTACTTC.

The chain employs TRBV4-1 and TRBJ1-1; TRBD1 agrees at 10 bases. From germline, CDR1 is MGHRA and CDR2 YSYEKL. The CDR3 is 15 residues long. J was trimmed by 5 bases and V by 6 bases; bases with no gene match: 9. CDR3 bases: TGCGCCAGCAGTGATGAGGGGACAGGGGTTACTGAAGCTTTCTTT. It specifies CASSDEGTGVTEAFF.

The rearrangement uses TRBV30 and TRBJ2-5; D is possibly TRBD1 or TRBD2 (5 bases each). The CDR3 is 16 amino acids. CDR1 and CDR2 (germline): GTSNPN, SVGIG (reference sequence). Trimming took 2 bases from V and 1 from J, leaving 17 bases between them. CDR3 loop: CAWSLGTRTSQETQYF. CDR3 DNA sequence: TGTGCCTGGAGTCTGGGGACCAGAACGTCCCAAGAGACCCAGTACTTC.

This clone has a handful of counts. CDR3 region: CASSSSGEGPPKETQYF. As DNA, the CDR3 is TGTGCCAGCAGTTCCTCCGGGGAGGGTCCACCAAAAGAGACCCAGTACTTC. The chain employs TRBV25-1 and TRBJ2-5; TRBD2 matches 7 bases. This CDR3 spans 17 amino acids. In germline, CDR1 is MGHDK, CDR2 SYGVNS. The trim removed 5 bases at V and 3 bases at J, leaving 15 bases unmatched.

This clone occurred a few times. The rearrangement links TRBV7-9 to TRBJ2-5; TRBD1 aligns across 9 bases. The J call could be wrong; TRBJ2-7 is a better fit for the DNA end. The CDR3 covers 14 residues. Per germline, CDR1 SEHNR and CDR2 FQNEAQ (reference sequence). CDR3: CASSKGQGSYEQYF. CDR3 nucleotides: TGTGCCAGCAGCAAGGGACAGGGCTCCTACGAGCAGTACTTC.

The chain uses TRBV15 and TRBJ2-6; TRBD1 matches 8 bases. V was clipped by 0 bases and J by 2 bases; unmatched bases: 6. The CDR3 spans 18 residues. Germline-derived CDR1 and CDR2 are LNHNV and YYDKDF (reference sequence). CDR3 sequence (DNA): TGTGCCACCAGCAGAGAAGTCCAGGGGGCAGCTGGGGCCAACGTCCTGACTTTC. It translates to CATSREVQGAAGANVLTF. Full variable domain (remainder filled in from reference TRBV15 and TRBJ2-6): DAMVIQNPRYQVTQFGKPVTLSCSQTLNHNVMYWYQQKSSQAPKLLFHYYDKDFNNEADTPDNFQSRRPNTSFCFLDIRSPGLGDTAMYLCATSREVQGAAGANVLTFGAGSRLTVL.

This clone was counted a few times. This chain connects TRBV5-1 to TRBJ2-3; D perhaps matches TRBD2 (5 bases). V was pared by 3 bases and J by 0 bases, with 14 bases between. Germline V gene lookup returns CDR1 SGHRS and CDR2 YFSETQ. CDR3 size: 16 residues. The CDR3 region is CASSSPGLTSTDTQYF. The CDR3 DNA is TGCGCCAGCAGCTCCCCCGGACTCACTAGCACAGATACGCAGTATTTT.

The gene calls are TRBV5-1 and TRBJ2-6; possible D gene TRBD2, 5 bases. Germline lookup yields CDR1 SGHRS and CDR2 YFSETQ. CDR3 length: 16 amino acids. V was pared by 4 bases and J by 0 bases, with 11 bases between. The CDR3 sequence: CASSRDRGSGANVLTF. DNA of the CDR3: TGCGCCAGCAGCCGAGACCGGGGCTCTGGGGCCAACGTCCTGACTTTC.

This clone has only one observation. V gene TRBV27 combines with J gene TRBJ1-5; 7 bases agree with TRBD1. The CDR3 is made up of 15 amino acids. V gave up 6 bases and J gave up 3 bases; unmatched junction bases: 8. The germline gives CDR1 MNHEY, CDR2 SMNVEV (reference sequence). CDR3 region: CASSPLTGTNQPQHF. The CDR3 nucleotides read TGTGCCAGCAGCCCCTTGACAGGGACCAATCAGCCCCAGCATTTT.

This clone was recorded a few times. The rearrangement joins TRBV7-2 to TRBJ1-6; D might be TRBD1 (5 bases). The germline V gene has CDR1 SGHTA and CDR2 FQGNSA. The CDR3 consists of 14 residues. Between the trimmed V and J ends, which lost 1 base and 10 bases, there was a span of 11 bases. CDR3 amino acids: CASSLGQGISPLHF. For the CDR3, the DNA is TGTGCCAGCAGCTTAGGGCAGGGTATCTCACCCCTCCACTTT.

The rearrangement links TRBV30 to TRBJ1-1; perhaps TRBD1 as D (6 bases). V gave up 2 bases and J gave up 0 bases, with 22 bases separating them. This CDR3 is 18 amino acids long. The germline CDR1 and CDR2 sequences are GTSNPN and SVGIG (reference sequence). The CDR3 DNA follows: TGTGCCTGGAGTTCGAATTATCAGGGGCCGCGGATGAACACTGAAGCTTTCTTT. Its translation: CAWSSNYQGPRMNTEAFF.

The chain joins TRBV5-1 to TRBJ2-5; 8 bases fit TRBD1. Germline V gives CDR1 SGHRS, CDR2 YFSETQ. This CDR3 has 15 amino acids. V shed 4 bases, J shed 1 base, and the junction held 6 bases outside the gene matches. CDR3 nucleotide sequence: TGCGCCAGCAGCCTGAGAGGGACAGGCCAAGAGACCCAGTACTTC. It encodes CASSLRGTGQETQYF.

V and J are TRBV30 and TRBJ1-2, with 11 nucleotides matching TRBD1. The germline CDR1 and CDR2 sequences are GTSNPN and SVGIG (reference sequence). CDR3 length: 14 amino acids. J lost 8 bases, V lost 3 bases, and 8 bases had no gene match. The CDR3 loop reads CAWSDWRTGGGYTF. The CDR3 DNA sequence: TGTGCCTGGAGCGACTGGAGGACAGGGGGCGGCTACACCTTC.

The CDR3 DNA follows: TGTGCCAGCAGTGAAGCTCGGAGCTTAGGCGATACGCAGTATTTT. Its translation: CASSEARSLGDTQYF. The chain links TRBV6-1 to TRBJ2-3; D unclear. Germline V lookup: CDR1 MNHNS, CDR2 SASEGT. The CDR3 length is 15 residues. The V gene lost 0 bases and the J gene lost 6 bases, with 13 bases spanning the gap.

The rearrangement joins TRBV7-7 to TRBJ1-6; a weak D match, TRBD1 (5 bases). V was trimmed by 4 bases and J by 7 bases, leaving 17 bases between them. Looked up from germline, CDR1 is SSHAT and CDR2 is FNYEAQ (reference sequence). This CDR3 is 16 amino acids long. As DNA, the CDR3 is TGTGCCAGCAGCTACAGACAGATCCAACCCAATTCACCCCTCCACTTT. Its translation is CASSYRQIQPNSPLHF.

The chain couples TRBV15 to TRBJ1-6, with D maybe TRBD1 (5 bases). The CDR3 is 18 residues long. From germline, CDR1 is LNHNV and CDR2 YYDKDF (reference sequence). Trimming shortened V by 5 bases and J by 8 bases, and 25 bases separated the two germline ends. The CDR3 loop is CATSPRDGLVQSHSPLHF. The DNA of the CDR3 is TGTGCCACCAGCCCCAGGGATGGTTTGGTACAGTCACATTCACCCCTCCACTTT.